The clone carrying this T cell receptor (beta chain) appeared a single time. The source of the sample is a study of blood T cell repertoires in COVID-19. On the study more broadly: Italy, Spain and the United States were the sources of the convalescent and acute COVID-19 samples. Nucleic acid was either cDNA or gDNA, and it came from T cells, B-cell-depleted T cells, or PBMCs.

Germline CDR1 and CDR2: ENHRY and SYGVKD. The CDR3 is 13 residues long. Trimming removed 8 bases from V and 5 bases from J, with 12 bases in between. Original handling: Amplification of reference gene primers provided the estimated nucleated cell counts. The assay was immunoSEQ multiplex PCR, and TCRdb's table has in-frame clones only and misses some. That table furnishes V, J and clone size, whereas the DNA furnished D and trimming. This table has about 190,000 clones, around four fifths appearing once. The sequence derives from a woman aged 80 or over with active or convalescent COVID-19. The sample taken for sequencing was peripheral blood. The chain is built from TRBV10-3 and TRBJ1-4; maybe TRBD1 (5 bases). The CDR3 loop reads CAIRRGENEKLFF. CDR3 in DNA: TGTGCCATCCGTAGGGGCGAAAATGAAAAACTGTTTTTT.